One and the same sample provided the 32 T cell receptor beta chains below, sequenced in a study of T-cell memory formation after mild COVID-19. TCRdb called the 5' RACE reads again in MiXCR, with one record for every CDR3 protein. The sample carries fewer than 650,000 distinct CDR3 sequences, 15% to 20% recorded once. Sequencing input: PBMCs or a T cell subset sorted from them (not recorded which). These receptor sequences come from an adult woman who had mild COVID-19 (a few samples of this study predate the infection). Cell type and time point are not known.

This chain links TRBV2 with TRBJ2-1, with no clear D. CDR1 is SNHLY and CDR2 is FYNNEI in the germline V gene. The V and J ends lost 1 base and 3 bases respectively, with 1 base between them. The CDR3 runs 12 residues. CDR3 region: CASSEDYNEQFF. CDR3 bases: TGTGCCAGCAGTGAAGACTACAATGAGCAGTTCTTC.

This clonotype has only a few counts. The chain has TRBV11-2 and TRBJ2-7; the match to TRBD2 covers 12 bases. The CDR3 length is 16 residues. The V segment lost 5 bases and the J segment 7 bases; nucleotides outside the gene matches: 12. Germline values: CDR1 SGHAT, CDR2 FQNNGV. CDR3 in amino acids: CASSTDLAGGGREQYF. CDR3 bases: TGTGCCAGCAGCACCGATCTAGCGGGAGGGGGTCGGGAGCAGTACTTC. The full variable domain, in which reference TRBV11-2 and TRBJ2-7 provide the parts outside the CDR3, is EAGVAQSPRYKIIEKRQSVAFWCNPISGHATLYWYQQILGQGPKLLIQFQNNGVVDDSQLPKDRFSAERLKGVDSTLKIQPAKLEDSAVYLCASSTDLAGGGREQYFGPGTRLTVT.

This clonotype was counted only a few times. The genes are TRBV27 and TRBJ1-1; possibly TRBD1 for D (6 bases). The V gene lost 2 bases and the J gene lost 1 base, with 11 bases spanning the gap. The germline V gene encodes CDR1 MNHEY and CDR2 SMNVEV (reference sequence). The CDR3 has 15 amino acids. The CDR3 region is CASSLGRGGNTEAFF. In DNA, the CDR3 is TGTGCCAGCAGTTTAGGGAGGGGGGGGAACACTGAAGCTTTCTTT.

CDR3 sequence reads: CASSQSGLKPYGYTF. In DNA form, the CDR3 reads TGTGCCAGCAGCCAGTCCGGACTAAAGCCCTATGGCTACACCTTC. The rearrangement uses TRBV12-3 or TRBV12-4 and TRBJ1-2; D is unclear. The V end was cut by 6 bases, the J end by 4 bases, with 18 bases between. The CDR3 totals 15 residues.

This clonotype was seen more than once but under ten times. This chain joins TRBV5-1 and TRBJ1-1; D gene uncertain. The CDR3 length is 17 residues. Germline-derived CDR1 and CDR2 are SGHRS and YFSETQ. V lost 3 bases and J lost 2, with 20 bases in between. The CDR3 sequence: CASSSEGLREGNTEAFF. The CDR3 DNA is TGCGCCAGCAGCTCCGAAGGCCTGAGGGAAGGTAACACTGAAGCTTTCTTT.

This clonotype was picked up a small number of times. The rearrangement links TRBV20-1 to TRBJ1-2; D unresolved. Trimming took off 3 bases at V and 8 bases at J, with 10 bases between the two ends. CDR1 DFQATT and CDR2 SNEGSKA come from the germline V gene (reference sequence). CDR3 size: 11 residues. The CDR3 DNA reads as TGCAGTGCTAGGCCCCCCGGGGGCTACACCTTC. Its protein is CSARPPGGYTF.

The chain employs TRBV18 and TRBJ2-6; D is perhaps TRBD2 (6 bases). CDR3 length: 15 amino acids. Trimming cost V 2 bases and J 4 bases, with 9 bases left between them. Looked up from germline, CDR1 is KGHSH and CDR2 is LQKENI. CDR3 nucleotide sequence: TGTGCCAGCTCACCATTGGGACTGGGGGCCAACGTCCTGACTTTC. Residues: CASSPLGLGANVLTF.

The CDR3 here is CASSPRRTTSYNEQFF. DNA for the CDR3: TGTGCCAGCAGCCCCCGTCGGACAACCTCCTACAATGAGCAGTTCTTC. This chain connects TRBV11-3 to TRBJ2-1, with a possible D match to TRBD1 (5 bases). Trimming took off 5 bases at V and 0 bases at J, with 14 bases between the two ends. This CDR3 spans 16 amino acids. The germline V gene encodes CDR1 SGHNT and CDR2 YENEEA.

The rearrangement uses TRBV20-1 and TRBJ2-1; D call uncertain. The ends were cut back, 3 bases at V and 7 bases at J, with 25 bases in the middle. This CDR3 has 17 amino acids. Germline CDR1 is DFQATT and CDR2 is SNEGSKA (reference sequence). The CDR3 DNA is TGCAGTGCTAGCTCCCCCCCCAGTTTGGGTGGAAGGAATGAGCAGTTCTTC. Encoded protein: CSASSPPSLGGRNEQFF.

This clonotype occurred a few times. The chain uses TRBV9 and TRBJ2-3; 8 bases are shared with TRBD2. V shed 3 bases, J shed 2 bases, and the junction held 8 bases outside the gene matches. Germline-derived CDR1 and CDR2 are SGDLS and YYNGEE. This CDR3 spans 16 amino acids. The CDR3 DNA reads TGTGCCAGCAGCGCTCGCAGCGGGGGCCCCACAGATACGCAGTATTTT. Translated: CASSARSGGPTDTQYF.

This chain connects TRBV6-5 to TRBJ2-1, with TRBD1 identical over 9 bases. The V gene end was trimmed by 6 bases and the J gene end by 4 bases; junction bases not matched to a gene: 10. CDR1 and CDR2 (germline): MNHEY, SVGAGI. The CDR3 has 16 residues. In DNA form, the CDR3 reads TGTGCCAGCAGCGAGATGGGACAGGGCTTATACAATGAGCAGTTCTTC. Residues: CASSEMGQGLYNEQFF.

In this sample, this clonotype turned up many times. The rearrangement uses TRBV12-3 or TRBV12-4 and TRBJ1-5; 8 bases are shared with TRBD1. CDR3 length equals 17 residues. J lost 7 bases, V lost 1 base, and 12 bases had no gene match. In nucleotides, the CDR3 is TGTGCCAGCAGTTTAGGTCCCCCCGCAGGGGGCGAGCAGCCCCAGCATTTT. Its translation is CASSLGPPAGGEQPQHF.

This clonotype showed up just a few times. This chain joins TRBV27 and TRBJ2-7; D remains unclear. Germline V gives CDR1 MNHEY, CDR2 SMNVEV (reference sequence). The CDR3 is 14 amino acids. Trimming removed 8 bases at V and 3 bases at J, with 17 bases between. The CDR3 bases are TGTGCCAGCTCCCCAACAATGACCCTCTACGAGCAGTACTTC. Residues: CASSPTMTLYEQYF.

The rearrangement joins TRBV20-1 to TRBJ2-1; D tentatively fits TRBD1 or TRBD2 (6 bases each). CDR3 length equals 16 residues. The germline V gene encodes CDR1 DFQATT and CDR2 SNEGSKA (reference sequence). Trimming removed 5 bases from V and 4 bases from J, with 21 bases in between. CDR3 DNA: TGCAGTGCTCCGACCGCCGGGGGCGCCCGATACAATGAGCAGTTCTTC. Translating gives CSAPTAGGARYNEQFF.

This rearrangement joins TRBV9 to TRBJ1-2, with D possibly being TRBD1 (5 bases). The CDR3 is 13 amino acids. Germline-derived CDR1 and CDR2 are SGDLS and YYNGEE. The V end was cut by 7 bases, the J end by 10 bases, with 20 bases between. CDR3 amino acids: CASEDSEMRIYTF. DNA of the CDR3: TGTGCCAGCGAAGACAGTGAAATGCGGATCTACACCTTC.

The chain links TRBV7-8 to TRBJ2-3; the match to TRBD2 covers 16 bases. V was clipped by 5 bases and J by 3 bases; unmatched bases: 8. The germline CDR1 and CDR2 sequences are SGHVS and FQNEAQ. The length of the CDR3 is 18 residues. The CDR3 spells CASSQGLAGGLWTDTQYF. CDR3 coding DNA: TGTGCCAGCAGCCAGGGACTAGCGGGGGGGCTGTGGACAGATACGCAGTATTTT.

The rearrangement links TRBV4-1 to TRBJ1-2; TRBD1 might be the D (5 bases). CDR1 and CDR2 (germline): MGHRA, YSYEKL. With 6 bases removed from V and 2 bases from J, the gap between germline ends came to 19 bases. This CDR3 has 16 amino acids. In nucleotides, the CDR3 is TGCGCCAGCAGGGCCGGGGGTGGTCGCAGGAACTATGGCTACACCTTC. The encoded protein is CASRAGGGRRNYGYTF.

This clonotype was found a few times. The chain recombines TRBV4-3 with TRBJ2-3, with D possibly matching TRBD1 (6 bases). Germline CDR1 reads LGHNA; CDR2 reads YSLEER. Trimming removed 4 bases from V and 6 bases from J, with 11 bases in between. This CDR3 is built from 13 residues. The CDR3 DNA reads TGCGCCAGCAGCCGTAACAGGGATGATACGCAGTATTTT. Residues: CASSRNRDDTQYF.

This clonotype was observed a handful of times. The V call is TRBV30, the J call TRBJ2-7, with 7 bases that match TRBD1. From germline, CDR1 is GTSNPN and CDR2 SVGIG (reference sequence). The CDR3 extends over 15 amino acids. V was pared by 5 bases and J by 4 bases, with 14 bases of the junction left unmatched. The CDR3 loop reads CAWETGRGNLYEQYF. The CDR3, as DNA: TGTGCCTGGGAGACCGGCAGGGGGAATCTTTACGAGCAGTACTTC.

V usage is TRBV24-1 and J usage is TRBJ2-3, with 7 bases that match TRBD2. Germline V gene sequence: CDR1 KGHDR, CDR2 SFDVKD. The CDR3 spans 16 residues. J was trimmed by 2 bases and V by 1 base; bases with no gene match: 5. CDR3 DNA sequence: TGTGCCACCAGTGATTTTACAGCGGGGCACACAGATACGCAGTATTTT. This sequence encodes CATSDFTAGHTDTQYF.

This clonotype was seen more than once but under ten times. V gene TRBV6-2 or TRBV6-3 combines with J gene TRBJ2-2; TRBD1 aligns across 7 bases. V lost 5 bases to trimming and J lost 3 bases; unmatched junction nucleotides: 6. The CDR3 sequence is 15 residues long. Germline lookup yields CDR1 MNHEY and CDR2 SVGEGT. The CDR3: CASSGRDSYTGELFF. The CDR3 DNA reads as TGTGCCAGCAGTGGCCGGGACAGCTACACCGGGGAGCTGTTTTTT.

The chain joins TRBV12-3 or TRBV12-4 to TRBJ2-5; 13 bases agree with TRBD2. The CDR3 loop spans 16 amino acids. After removal of 6 bases from V and 2 bases from J, the junction contained 6 bases not matched to a gene. The CDR3 loop is CASRTGLAGIQETQYF. The CDR3 DNA is TGTGCCAGCAGAACGGGACTAGCGGGGATTCAAGAGACCCAGTACTTC.

The CDR3 region has the DNA TGCGCCAGCAGCTTGTCTGGGGGTCAGGGAGAGACCCAGTACTTC. It yields the protein CASSLSGGQGETQYF. This chain connects TRBV5-1 to TRBJ2-5, with D tentatively TRBD1 or TRBD2 (5 bases each). This CDR3 has 15 residues. The V and J ends lost 1 base and 4 bases respectively, with 14 bases between them. Per the germline V gene, CDR1 is SGHRS and CDR2 is YFSETQ.

The V gene is TRBV28, the J gene TRBJ2-1, with no clear D. V gave up 5 bases and J gave up 0 bases, with 11 bases separating them. Germline lookup yields CDR1 MDHEN and CDR2 SYDVKM. This CDR3 spans 15 amino acids. As DNA, the CDR3 is TGTGCCAGCAGTGCTCTCAAAAGCTCCTACAATGAGCAGTTCTTC. It translates to CASSALKSSYNEQFF.

The J gene is TRBJ2-3, the V gene TRBV18; TRBD2 matches 9 bases. Germline assignment: CDR1 KGHSH and CDR2 LQKENI. The CDR3 length is 14 residues. With 5 bases clipped from V and 6 bases from J, the junction kept 6 bases outside the gene matches. CDR3 residues: CASSSGGGGDTQYF. The CDR3, as DNA: TGTGCCAGCTCATCCGGCGGGGGGGGCGATACGCAGTATTTT.

A few counts support this clonotype. V usage is TRBV5-1 and J usage is TRBJ1-2, with 10 positions matching TRBD1. The V and J ends lost 6 bases and 3 bases, in that order; junction bases with no gene match: 8. The CDR3 has 15 residues. CDR1 and CDR2 (germline): SGHRS, YFSETQ. The CDR3 bases are TGCGCCAGCACCCCGGGACAGGGGCTCGACTATGGCTACACCTTC. Protein product: CASTPGQGLDYGYTF.

The V call is TRBV3-1, the J call TRBJ1-5; D gene uncertain. Germline V gene data show CDR1 as LGHDT and CDR2 as YNNKEL (reference sequence). This CDR3 has 12 amino acids. V was pared by 3 bases and J by 5 bases, with 5 bases between. The CDR3 sequence: CASSQHDQPQHF. CDR3 in DNA: TGTGCCAGCAGCCAGCACGATCAGCCCCAGCATTTT.

There are a few counts of this clonotype. The chain has TRBV9 and TRBJ2-1; TRBD2 matches at 12 bases. This CDR3 has 18 amino acids. Losses at the gene ends were 0 bases for V and 4 bases for J; bases not matched to a gene: 8. CDR1 is SGDLS, CDR2 YYNGEE, per germline. CDR3 nucleotides: TGTGCCAGCAGCGTAGCCGGACTAGCGGGGTTCAAATACAATGAGCAGTTCTTC. The encoded protein is CASSVAGLAGFKYNEQFF.

The genes are TRBV24-1 and TRBJ1-1; D not certain. Germline V gene sequence: CDR1 KGHDR, CDR2 SFDVKD. The germline V and J ends were trimmed by 5 bases and 1 base, with 13 bases remaining between them. There are 15 residues in the CDR3. The CDR3 reads CATSAKTPQNTEAFF. The CDR3 DNA reads TGTGCCACCAGTGCGAAGACCCCCCAGAACACTGAAGCTTTCTTT.

The chain is built from TRBV6-5 and TRBJ2-3; D not resolved. V was pared by 10 bases and J by 3 bases, with 26 bases between. CDR3 length: 17 amino acids. Per the germline V gene, CDR1 is MNHEY and CDR2 is SVGAGI. The CDR3 spells CATLVGQLRQWTDTQYF. CDR3 sequence (DNA): TGTGCCACCCTGGTTGGCCAGCTCCGGCAATGGACAGATACGCAGTATTTT.

This chain uses TRBV18 with TRBJ2-2, with D possibly TRBD1 on 6 matching bases. CDR3 size: 15 residues. Germline lookup yields CDR1 KGHSH and CDR2 LQKENI. V lost 8 bases to trimming and J lost 5 bases, with 18 bases between them. Here the CDR3 reads CASTEQGQGTGELFF. The CDR3 coding sequence is TGTGCCAGCACCGAACAGGGTCAGGGAACCGGGGAGCTGTTTTTT.

The chain links TRBV2 to TRBJ2-3; TRBD2 aligns across 12 bases. V lost 8 bases, J lost 4 bases, and 7 bases stayed unmatched. The CDR3 contains 15 residues. The V gene's germline CDR1 is SNHLY and CDR2 FYNNEI. The CDR3 nucleotides are TGTGCCAGCGGGCTAGCGGGAGGGCGATCAGATACGCAGTATTTT. As protein: CASGLAGGRSDTQYF.